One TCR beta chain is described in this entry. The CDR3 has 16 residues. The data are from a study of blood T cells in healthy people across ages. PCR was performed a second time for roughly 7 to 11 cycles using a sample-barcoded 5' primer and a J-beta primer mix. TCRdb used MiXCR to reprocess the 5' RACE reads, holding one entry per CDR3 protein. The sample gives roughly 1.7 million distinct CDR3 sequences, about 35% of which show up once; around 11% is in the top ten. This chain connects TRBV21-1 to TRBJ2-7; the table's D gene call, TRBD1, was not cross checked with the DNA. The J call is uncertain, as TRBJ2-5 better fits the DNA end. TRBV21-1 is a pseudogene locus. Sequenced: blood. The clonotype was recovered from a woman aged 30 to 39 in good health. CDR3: CASSKSGGDTRETQYF. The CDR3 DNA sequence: TGTGCCAGCAGCAAATCCGGGGGGGACACCAGGGAGACCCAGTACTTC.